The T cell receptor (beta chain) under discussion was sequenced for a study of T cell responses to AZD1222 COVID-19 vaccine. Trimming pared 1 base from V and 4 bases from J, leaving 7 bases between. CDR1 SGHTA and CDR2 FQGTGA come from the germline V gene. The CDR3 spans 13 residues. Some clones are missing from TCRdb's copy, which holds only in-frame ones; the method was immunoSEQ multiplex PCR. The data show over 150,000 clones, with almost 90% seen just once and about 9.9% held by the top ten. The table lists this clone with a count of one. Pooling covered second doses at about 4 or about 12 weeks.

This sample comprised peripheral blood, obtained 28 days after the second AZD1222 dose. The origin of this receptor is an adult who received the AZD1222 COVID-19 vaccine. The rearrangement joins TRBV7-3 to TRBJ1-1; D is uncertain. CDR3: CASSLNQVTEAFF. CDR3 coding DNA: TGTGCCAGCAGCTTAAACCAGGTCACTGAAGCTTTCTTT.